This T cell receptor beta chain is from a study of cytomegalovirus exposure and HLA in healthy donors. This clone was seen once. Its antigen is still unknown. Healthy bone marrow donors made up the donor group. Germline V CDR1 and CDR2: KGHSH, LQKENI. CDR3 size: 18 residues. V dropped 4 bases and J dropped 0; count of bases not matched to a gene: 6. The PCR made use of 60 Vbeta and 13 Jbeta primers. Original processing methods: In a later analysis, some 80 million unique TCR beta chains included roughly 11 million shared by two or more donors. Generated by immunoSEQ multiplex PCR, the TCRdb table keeps only in-frame clones and is missing some. D and trimming were read from the DNA, whereas the V and J calls and clone size are those reported in that table. This sample carries under 200,000 clones, approximately 80% of them seen once, and the ten largest clones take about 1.7%. General study points: Sequencing likely caused a cluster of highly shared sequence variants. Reportedly, HLA-A and HLA-B alleles of most subjects were accurately predicted from TCR beta.

This clonotype was sampled from a woman aged 18-29 years in good health and CMV-seronegative. Specimen: PBMCs. V and J are TRBV18 and TRBJ2-6, with 10 bases matching TRBD1. The CDR3 sequence is CASSLRQGASSGANVLTF. CDR3 DNA sequence: TGTGCCAGCTCACTACGACAGGGGGCGAGCTCTGGGGCCAACGTCCTGACTTTC.